The rows below give T cell receptor beta chains drawn from one sample of a study of human T cells and chemical hapten exposure. TCRdb reprocessed the RACE reads via MiXCR and lists one record per CDR3 protein. The sample lists approximately 260,000 distinct CDR3 sequences; about 8.1% were seen once. The material sequenced was whole blood, taken in connection with sensitization to the hapten diphenylcyclopropenone (DPC). These receptors came from a woman aged 40 to 49 with alopecia areata. Some clones in this sample may be carry-over from other donors' samples. The conserved cysteine and the conserved F or W are not part of the CDR3 here. Fields, in order: J gene, V gene, CDR3 protein.

TRBJ2-2 TRBV18 ASSPPRGETGELF
TRBJ2-4 TRBV7-2 ASSLVASGRGIQY
TRBJ1-1 TRBV29-1 SVERQLSTEAF
TRBJ1-1 TRBV10-3 AISERAGLNTEAF
TRBJ2-6 TRBV14 ASSLISMGSGANVLT
TRBJ1-6 TRBV5-1 ASSSDRTGKNSPLH
TRBJ2-1 TRBV6-2/TRBV6-3 ASRNGLRGTNEQF
TRBJ2-7 TRBV20-1 SAAVGAGAYEQY
TRBJ2-7 TRBV20-1 SARSPGLAIGEQY
TRBJ2-1 TRBV6-1 ASSEYWRVGNEQF
TRBJ2-2 TRBV5-1 ASSSLGGSTGELF
TRBJ1-2 TRBV29-1 SVEGTNYGYT
TRBJ1-6 TRBV6-6 ASSLPQPPLH
TRBJ1-4 TRBV7-9 ASSPTLWRGANEKLF
TRBJ2-2 TRBV29-1 SVEEYSHRGELF
TRBJ1-5 TRBV5-1 ASSFYADRDQPQH
TRBJ2-1 TRBV7-2 ASSLDRDLSYNEQF
TRBJ2-7 TRBV28 ASSFLLTYEQY
TRBJ2-2 TRBV7-2 ASSPRGAGEFSGELF
TRBJ2-5 TRBV4-1 ASSSEPGPDGETQY
TRBJ2-5 TRBV6-1 ASSLQGPEETQY
TRBJ1-2 TRBV7-9 ASSPEVGAGYT
TRBJ2-5 TRBV7-2 ASSLGGTETQY
TRBJ1-1 TRBV5-5 ASSAGHLNTEAF
TRBJ2-6 TRBV24-1 ATSGSNSGANVLT
TRBJ2-4 TRBV20-1 SAQTGAKNIQY
TRBJ2-5 TRBV20-1 SVTSVYETQY
TRBJ2-5 TRBV21-1 ASSARGTGGEETQY
TRBJ1-2 TRBV29-1 SARGDDGYT
TRBJ1-4 TRBV10-3 AISAGQGKFRLF
TRBJ2-4 TRBV15 ATSTDAKNIQY
TRBJ1-3 TRBV12-3/TRBV12-4 ASSLNRASGNTIY
TRBJ2-1 TRBV4-3 ASSRTFRDRGLNEQF
TRBJ2-1 TRBV20-1 SATSRSGNDEQF
TRBJ1-2 TRBV9 ASSAGQGAFGYT
TRBJ2-7 TRBV5-1 ASSLVSGTAYEQY
TRBJ2-2 TRBV10-3 AISRDSNTGELF
TRBJ1-1 TRBV7-2 ASSSNGGPNTEAF
TRBJ2-5 TRBV7-2 ASSGRDFQETQY
TRBJ1-2 TRBV24-1 ATSSEESYGYT
TRBJ2-1 TRBV6-5 ASSYIRAGNNEQF
TRBJ2-7 TRBV4-2 ASSSRDRGYEQY